A single sample is the source of the 5 T cell receptor beta chains below, sequenced in a study of identical twins. Each CDR3 protein gets one entry after TCRdb re-called the 5' RACE reads with MiXCR. The sample carries 700,000 or so distinct CDR3 sequences, 8.5% to 9% recorded once. These sequences were also reported in another study, on yellow fever vaccine responses in identical twins.

The source material was PBMCs. Every receptor here comes from a woman aged 18 to 35 in good health.

This clonotype was picked up a small number of times. V is TRBV4-1 and J is TRBJ2-4; TRBD1 agrees at 7 bases. The CDR3 extends over 21 amino acids. V shed 3 bases and J 1 base; nucleotides not matched to a gene: 21. CDR1 and CDR2 (germline): MGHRA, YSYEKL. Here the CDR3 DNA reads TGCGCCAGCAGCCACTCATCCTGGGACAGCAACTTCGCAGCGGCCAAAAACATTCAGTACTTC. As protein: CASSHSSWDSNFAAAKNIQYF.

In this sample, this clonotype turned up a few times. This chain joins TRBV2 and TRBJ2-1, with TRBD2 identical over 11 bases. V was pared by 8 bases and J by 2 bases, with 5 bases of the junction left unmatched. Germline V CDR1 and CDR2: SNHLY, FYNNEI. The CDR3 spans 15 residues. CDR3 region: CASPLAGGPYNEQFF. DNA of the CDR3: TGTGCCAGCCCCTTAGCGGGGGGGCCCTACAATGAGCAGTTCTTC.

This clonotype was picked up a small number of times. J is TRBJ1-5 and V is TRBV12-3 or TRBV12-4; 10 bases map to TRBD1. The CDR3 contains 15 residues. The junction had 5 bases not matched to a gene; V was cut back by 4 bases and J by 5 bases. The CDR3 DNA reads as TGTGCCAGCAGTTCAATCGGGACAGGGGATCAGCCCCAGCATTTT. It encodes CASSSIGTGDQPQHF.

This clonotype occurred a few times. The gene calls are TRBV20-1 and TRBJ2-2; no clear D gene. The CDR3 has 14 residues. The V and J ends lost 0 bases and 1 base respectively, with 6 bases between them. CDR1 is DFQATT and CDR2 is SNEGSKA in the germline V gene (reference sequence). CDR3 sequence: CSARDHRNTGELFF. The CDR3 DNA reads as TGCAGTGCTAGAGATCACAGGAACACCGGGGAGCTGTTTTTT.

This chain uses TRBV7-6 with TRBJ2-1; 11 positions agree with TRBD2. V shed 5 bases and J 8 bases; nucleotides not matched to a gene: 5. CDR3 length: 14 residues. Germline-derived CDR1 and CDR2 are SGHVS and FNYEAQ. CDR3 sequence (DNA): TGTGCCAGCAGCCCAGGGGGACTAGCGGATGAGCAGTTCTTC. Its protein is CASSPGGLADEQFF.